These T cell receptor beta chains were read from a single sample in a study of Graves' ophthalmopathy and Graves' hyperthyroidism. TCRdb itself ran the multiplex PCR reads through MiXCR, one entry per CDR3 protein. Found here are 300,000 to 400,000 distinct CDR3 sequences, about 18% of them singletons; the top ten hold 2% to 3%. The specimen was peripheral blood. The receptors here all came from an adult woman with stable Graves' hyperthyroidism. CDR3s include the opening cysteine and the closing phenylalanine or tryptophan. D genes are given only for firm matches. Rows give clone size only sometimes, using once, few, many, or a class for an expanded clone.

>-|TRBJ2-7|many|TRBV6-1
TGTGCCAGCAGTGAAGGGGGGGACGGCTCCTACGAGCAGTACTTC
CASSEGGDGSYEQYF
>TRBD1|TRBJ2-5|many|TRBV28
TGTGCCAGCAGTCGGACGACAGGGAAGCCCTGGGAGACCCAGTACTTC
CASSRTTGKPWETQYF
>-|TRBJ1-6|many|TRBV28
TGTGCCAGCAGTTTATCAGGGTTGGGCAATTCACCCCTCCACTTT
CASSLSGLGNSPLHF
>TRBD1|TRBJ1-5|many|TRBV12-3/TRBV12-4
TGTGCCAGCAGTTTACAGGGGGGTCAGCCCCAGCATTTT
CASSLQGGQPQHF
>-|TRBJ1-1|many|TRBV24-1
TGTGCCACCAGTGATTTACGAGCGCAAGAAGCTTTCTTT
CATSDLRAQEAFF
>-|TRBJ2-7|many|TRBV12-3/TRBV12-4
TGTGCCAGCAGCCCAGCAGCGACCTACGAGCAGTACTTC
CASSPAATYEQYF
>-|TRBJ2-7|many|TRBV7-2
TGTGCCAGCAGCGTAGCGTCCTCCTACGAGCAGTACTTC
CASSVASSYEQYF
>-|TRBJ2-7|many|TRBV29-1
TGCAGCGTTGAAGATCGGGGGCTCTACGAGCAGTACTTC
CSVEDRGLYEQYF
>-|TRBJ2-5|many|TRBV10-1
TGCGCCAGCAGTGAGGTGGGAGAGGAGACCCAGTACTTC
CASSEVGEETQYF
>TRBD1|TRBJ1-4|few|TRBV6-1
TGTGCCAGCACCCCGCGCAGGGGGAATGAAAAACTGTTTTTT
CASTPRRGNEKLFF
>-|TRBJ2-4|many|TRBV12-3/TRBV12-4
TGTGCCAGCAAACTCGCTGGGGCAGGGAGCAAAAACATTAAGTACTTC
CASKLAGAGSKNIKYF
>-|TRBJ2-2|-|TRBV12-3/TRBV12-4
TGTGCCAGCAGTTTAGGGATGGAGGTGGACACCGGGGAGCTGTTTTTT
CASSLGMEVDTGELFF
>-|TRBJ1-1|many|TRBV20-1
TGCAGGTTCCACTCGAGGACTGAAGCTTTCTTT
CRFHSRTEAFF
>TRBD1|TRBJ1-1|many|TRBV28
TGTGCCAGCAGTACCCCGACAGGGATGACTGAAGCTTTCTTT
CASSTPTGMTEAFF
>-|TRBJ2-7|many|TRBV4-3
TGCGCCAGCAGCCAAGGGGGCAGGGGTAAGCAGTACTTC
CASSQGGRGKQYF
>-|TRBJ1-2|many|TRBV12-3/TRBV12-4
TGTGCCAGCAGTTTAACCCCAGAGCGGGGCTACACCTTC
CASSLTPERGYTF
>-|TRBJ1-5|many|TRBV12-3/TRBV12-4
TGTGCCAGCAGCCCTCAGGGAAGCAATCAGCCCCAGCATTTT
CASSPQGSNQPQHF
>TRBD2|TRBJ2-7|many|TRBV30
TGTGCCTGGTCCGGGACTACCCTTGTGCCCAAATTC
CAWSGTTLVPKF
>-|TRBJ2-5|few|TRBV10-3
TGTGCCATCAGTGACGGGGCAGACCAAGAGACCCAGTACTTC
CAISDGADQETQYF
>-|TRBJ2-7|many|TRBV6-1
TGTGCCAGCAGGTTCGGGGATACACGCGATACCTACGAGCAGTACTTC
CASRFGDTRDTYEQYF
>TRBD2|TRBJ2-4|-|TRBV20-1
TGCAGTGCTAGAGCAACAAGCGGGAGGGCCAAAAACATTCAGTACTTC
CSARATSGRAKNIQYF
>-|TRBJ1-5|-|TRBV24-1
TGTGCCACCAGTGATTCATATCGGGGTGGGAGCAATCAGCCCCAGCATTTT
CATSDSYRGGSNQPQHF
>TRBD1|TRBJ1-1|many|TRBV11-2
TGTGCCAGCAGCTCCGGGACAGGGGGCGATGAAGCTTTCTTT
CASSSGTGGDEAFF
>-|TRBJ2-7|many|TRBV28
TGTGCCAGCCTACCTACCGGGACAAGCTCCTACGAGCAGTACTTC
CASLPTGTSSYEQYF
>TRBD1|TRBJ2-4|-|TRBV14
TGTGCCAGCAGCCAAGGCTTACAGGGGGTAGCCAAAAACATTCAGTACTTC
CASSQGLQGVAKNIQYF
>TRBD2|TRBJ2-7|-|TRBV15
TGTGCCACCAGCAAGGGACTAGCGGGGGGCTACGGCTCCTACGAGCAGTACTTC
CATSKGLAGGYGSYEQYF
>TRBD1|TRBJ2-2|-|TRBV11-2
TGTGCCAGCATCCGACAGGGGGCGGGCACCGGGGAGCTGTTTTTT
CASIRQGAGTGELFF
>TRBD2|TRBJ2-5|many|TRBV10-3
TGTGCCATCAGTGAATCGGGACTAGCGGTTCAAGAGACCCAGTACTTC
CAISESGLAVQETQYF
>-|TRBJ1-1|many|TRBV12-3/TRBV12-4
TGTGCCAGCACCTTCCGGATGGGCACTGAAGCTTTCTTT
CASTFRMGTEAFF
>-|TRBJ1-1|few|TRBV18
TGTGCCAGCTCAGGGGGTAGGGACACTGAAGCTTTCTTT
CASSGGRDTEAFF
>-|TRBJ1-1|many|TRBV3-1
TGTGCCAGCAGCCAGACGGGTCGGGTGGGCACTGAAGCTTTCTTT
CASSQTGRVGTEAFF
>TRBD1|TRBJ1-2|many|TRBV2
TGTGCCAGCAGTGGGCAGGGGGTTGTTGGCTACACCTTC
CASSGQGVVGYTF
>-|TRBJ1-2|few|TRBV6-9
TGTGCCAGCCACCACAGGGCTAGCTATGGCTACACCTTC
CASHHRASYGYTF
>-|TRBJ1-2|few|TRBV12-3/TRBV12-4
TGTGCCAGCAGCCCGAGCGGTATACGGGGCTACACCTTC
CASSPSGIRGYTF
>-|TRBJ1-2|-|TRBV18
TGTGCCAGCTCACTATCGGGACACAGTAACTATGGCTACACCTTC
CASSLSGHSNYGYTF
>TRBD2|TRBJ2-5|few|TRBV4-1
TGCGCCAGCAGCCAAGTGTCAGCGGGAGGGCCAAAAGAGACCCAGTACTTC
CASSQVSAGGPKETQYF
>TRBD1|TRBJ1-5|many|TRBV12-3/TRBV12-4
TGTGCCAGCACCACCACAGACAGGGGAGGTCAGCCCCAGCATTTT
CASTTTDRGGQPQHF
>-|TRBJ2-1|few|TRBV27
TGTGCCAGCAGTCATCAGGCCCTCGCTACCTACAATGAGCAGTTCTTC
CASSHQALATYNEQFF
>-|TRBJ2-7|many|TRBV29-1
TGCAGCGCTGCGGTGGGCTACGAGCAGTACTTC
CSAAVGYEQYF
>-|TRBJ2-2|few|TRBV11-2
TGTGCCAGCAGCGCAGCCTCGGGACCCCGCGGGGAGCTGTTTTTT
CASSAASGPRGELFF
>TRBD2|TRBJ2-5|many|TRBV6-1
TGTGCCAGCAGACCCCTAGCGGGAGCCCGGGAGACCCAGTACTTC
CASRPLAGARETQYF
>TRBD1|TRBJ2-4|many|TRBV24-1
TGTGCCACCAGCCCCGGGACAGGGGTCCCCAAAAACATTAAGTACTTC
CATSPGTGVPKNIKYF
>TRBD2|TRBJ2-2|many|TRBV7-2
TGTGCCAGCAGCTACGTAGCGGGAGCAGGCACCGGGGAGCTGTTTTTT
CASSYVAGAGTGELFF